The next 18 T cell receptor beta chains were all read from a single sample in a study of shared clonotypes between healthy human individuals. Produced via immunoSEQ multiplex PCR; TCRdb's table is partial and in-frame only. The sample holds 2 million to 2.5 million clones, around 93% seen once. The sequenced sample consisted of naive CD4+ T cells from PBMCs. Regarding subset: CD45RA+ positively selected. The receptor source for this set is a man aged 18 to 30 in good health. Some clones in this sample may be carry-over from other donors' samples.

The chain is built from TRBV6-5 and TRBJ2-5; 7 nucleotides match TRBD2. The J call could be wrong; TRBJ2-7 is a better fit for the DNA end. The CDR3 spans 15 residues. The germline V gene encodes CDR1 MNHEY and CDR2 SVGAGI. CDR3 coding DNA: TGTGCCAGCAGATATCGACGGGAGGTAATTTACGAGCAGTACTTC. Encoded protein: CASRYRREVIYEQYF.

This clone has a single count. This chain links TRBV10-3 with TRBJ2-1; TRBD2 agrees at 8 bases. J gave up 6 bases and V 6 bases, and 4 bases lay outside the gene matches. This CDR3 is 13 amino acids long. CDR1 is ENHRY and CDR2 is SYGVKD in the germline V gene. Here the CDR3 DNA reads TGTGCCATCAGGGGAGCGGGAGTCAATGAGCAGTTCTTC. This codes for CAIRGAGVNEQFF.

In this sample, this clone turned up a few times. The CDR3 region has the DNA TGTGCCAGCAGGGTCCTCCCGAACACTGAAGCTTTCTTT. Protein: CASRVLPNTEAFF. The V call is TRBV2, the J call TRBJ1-1; no definite D call. Trimming took off 6 bases at V and 1 base at J, with 9 bases between the two ends. Germline V gives CDR1 SNHLY, CDR2 FYNNEI. The CDR3 is 13 amino acids.

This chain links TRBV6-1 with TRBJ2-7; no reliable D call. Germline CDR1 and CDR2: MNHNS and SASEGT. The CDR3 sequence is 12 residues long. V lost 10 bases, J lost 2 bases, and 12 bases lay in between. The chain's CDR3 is CATVDGPYEQYF. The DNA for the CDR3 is TGTGCCACGGTTGACGGTCCCTACGAGCAGTACTTC.

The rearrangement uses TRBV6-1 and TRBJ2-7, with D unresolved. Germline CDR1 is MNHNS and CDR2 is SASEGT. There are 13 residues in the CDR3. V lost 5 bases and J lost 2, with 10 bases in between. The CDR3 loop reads CASSPPLPYEQYF. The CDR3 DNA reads TGTGCCAGCAGTCCCCCCCTCCCCTACGAGCAGTACTTC.

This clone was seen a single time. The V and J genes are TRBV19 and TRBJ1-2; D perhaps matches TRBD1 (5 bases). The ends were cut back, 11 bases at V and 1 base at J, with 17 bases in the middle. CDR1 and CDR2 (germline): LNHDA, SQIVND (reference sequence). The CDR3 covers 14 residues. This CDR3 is CAARALTDNYGYTF. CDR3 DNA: TGTGCCGCCCGCGCTTTGACAGATAACTATGGCTACACCTTC.

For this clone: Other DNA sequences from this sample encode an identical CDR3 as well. Here the CDR3 reads CASSVDRGQYNEQFF. The CDR3 DNA reads as TGTGCCAGCAGCGTAGACAGGGGACAGTACAATGAGCAGTTCTTC. V gene TRBV9 combines with J gene TRBJ2-1, with 7 bases lining up with TRBD1. There are 15 residues in the CDR3. V gave up 0 bases and J gave up 4 bases; unmatched junction bases: 4. Germline CDR1 reads SGDLS; CDR2 reads YYNGEE.

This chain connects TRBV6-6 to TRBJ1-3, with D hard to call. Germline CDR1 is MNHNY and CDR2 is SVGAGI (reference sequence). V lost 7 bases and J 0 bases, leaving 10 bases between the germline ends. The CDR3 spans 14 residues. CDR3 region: CASTSPNSGNTIYF. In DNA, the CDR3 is TGTGCCAGCACCTCACCGAACTCTGGAAACACCATATATTTT.

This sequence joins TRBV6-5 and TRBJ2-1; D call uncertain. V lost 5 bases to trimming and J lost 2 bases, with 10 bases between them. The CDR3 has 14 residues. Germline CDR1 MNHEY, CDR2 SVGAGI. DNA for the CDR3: TGTGCCAGCAGTCCCGGAGAGGCCTACAATGAGCAGTTCTTC. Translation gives CASSPGEAYNEQFF.

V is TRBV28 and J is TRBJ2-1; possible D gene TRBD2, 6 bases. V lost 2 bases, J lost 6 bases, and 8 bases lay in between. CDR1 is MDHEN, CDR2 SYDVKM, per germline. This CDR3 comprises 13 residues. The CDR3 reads CASSLGGLNEQFF. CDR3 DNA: TGTGCCAGCAGTTTAGGGGGACTCAATGAGCAGTTCTTC. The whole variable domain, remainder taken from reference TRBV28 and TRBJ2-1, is DVKVTQSSRYLVKRTGEKVFLECVQDMDHENMFWYRQDPGLGLRLIYFSYDVKMKEKGDIPEGYSVSREKKERFSLILESASTNQTSMYLCASSLGGLNEQFFGPGTRLTVL.

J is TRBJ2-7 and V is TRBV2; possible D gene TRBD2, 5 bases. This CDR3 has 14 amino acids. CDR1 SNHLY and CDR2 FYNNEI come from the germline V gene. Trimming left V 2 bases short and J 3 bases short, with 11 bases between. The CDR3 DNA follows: TGTGCCAGCAGTGAAATCCGGGATAGCTACGAGCAGTACTTC. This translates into CASSEIRDSYEQYF.

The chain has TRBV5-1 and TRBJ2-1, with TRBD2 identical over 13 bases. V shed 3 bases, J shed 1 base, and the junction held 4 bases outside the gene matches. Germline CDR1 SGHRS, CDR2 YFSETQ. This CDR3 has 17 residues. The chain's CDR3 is CASSSGLAGASYNEQFF. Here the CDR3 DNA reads TGCGCCAGCAGCTCCGGACTAGCGGGAGCATCCTACAATGAGCAGTTCTTC.

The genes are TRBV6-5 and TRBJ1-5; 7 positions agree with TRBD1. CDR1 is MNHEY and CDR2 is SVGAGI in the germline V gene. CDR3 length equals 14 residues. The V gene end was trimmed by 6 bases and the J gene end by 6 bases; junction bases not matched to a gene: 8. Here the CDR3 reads CASSPQGGGQPQHF. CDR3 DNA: TGTGCCAGCAGCCCGCAGGGGGGGGGTCAGCCCCAGCATTTT.

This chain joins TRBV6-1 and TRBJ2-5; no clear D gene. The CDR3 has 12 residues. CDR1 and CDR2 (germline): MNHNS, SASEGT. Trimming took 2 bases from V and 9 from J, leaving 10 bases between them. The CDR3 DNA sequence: TGTGCCAGCAGTGAATTTGACTTGGCCCAGTACTTC. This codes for CASSEFDLAQYF.

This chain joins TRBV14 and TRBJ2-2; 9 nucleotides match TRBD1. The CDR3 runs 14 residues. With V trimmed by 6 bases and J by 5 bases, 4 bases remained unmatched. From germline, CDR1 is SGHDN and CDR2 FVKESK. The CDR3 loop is CASRPTGGTGELFF. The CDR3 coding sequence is TGTGCCAGCAGGCCGACAGGGGGGACCGGGGAGCTGTTTTTT.

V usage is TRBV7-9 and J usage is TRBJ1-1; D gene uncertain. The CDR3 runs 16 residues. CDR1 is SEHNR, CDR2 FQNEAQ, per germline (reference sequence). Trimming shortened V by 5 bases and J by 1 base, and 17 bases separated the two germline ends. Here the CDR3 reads CASSRNGPTTNTEAFF. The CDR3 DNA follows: TGTGCCAGCAGCCGGAACGGGCCAACCACGAACACTGAAGCTTTCTTT.

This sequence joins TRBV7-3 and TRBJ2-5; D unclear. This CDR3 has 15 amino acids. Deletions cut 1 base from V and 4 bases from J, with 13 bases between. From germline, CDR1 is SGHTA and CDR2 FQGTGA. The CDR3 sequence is CASSLMGIDGETQYF. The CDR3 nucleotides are TGTGCCAGCAGCTTAATGGGTATTGATGGAGAGACCCAGTACTTC.

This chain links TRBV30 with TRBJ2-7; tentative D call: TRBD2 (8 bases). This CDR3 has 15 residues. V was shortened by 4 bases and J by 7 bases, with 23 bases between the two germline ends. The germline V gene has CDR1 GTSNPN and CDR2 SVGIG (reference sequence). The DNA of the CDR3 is TGTGCCTGGAAGGGACAGCGGGGGCGAATGGTAGAGCAGTACTTC. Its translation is CAWKGQRGRMVEQYF. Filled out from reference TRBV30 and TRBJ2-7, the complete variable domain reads SQTIHQWPATLVQPVGSPLSLECTVEGTSNPNLYWYRQAAGRGLQLLFYSVGIGQISSEVPQNLSASRPQDRQFILSSKKLLLSDSGFYLCAWKGQRGRMVEQYFGPGTRLTVT.